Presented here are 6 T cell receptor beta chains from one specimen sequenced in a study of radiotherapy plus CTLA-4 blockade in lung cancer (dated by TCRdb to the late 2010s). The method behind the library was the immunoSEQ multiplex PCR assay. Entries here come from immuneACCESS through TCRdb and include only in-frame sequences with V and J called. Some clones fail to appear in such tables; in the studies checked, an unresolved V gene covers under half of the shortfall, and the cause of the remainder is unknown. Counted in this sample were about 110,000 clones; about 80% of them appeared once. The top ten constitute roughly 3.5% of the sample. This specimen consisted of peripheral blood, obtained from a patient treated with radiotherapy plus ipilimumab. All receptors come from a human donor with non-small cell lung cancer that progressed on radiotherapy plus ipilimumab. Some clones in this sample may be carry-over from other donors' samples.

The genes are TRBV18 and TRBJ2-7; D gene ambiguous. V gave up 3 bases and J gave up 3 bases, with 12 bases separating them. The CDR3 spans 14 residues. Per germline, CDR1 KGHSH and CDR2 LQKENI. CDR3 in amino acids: CASSPDGDIYEQYF. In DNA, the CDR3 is TGTGCCAGCTCACCTGATGGGGATATCTACGAGCAGTACTTC. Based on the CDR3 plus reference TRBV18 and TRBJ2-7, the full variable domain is NAGVMQNPRHLVRRRGQEARLRCSPMKGHSHVYWYRQLPEEGLKFMVYLQKENIIDESGMPKERFSAEFPKEGPSILRIQQVVRGDSAAYFCASSPDGDIYEQYFGPGTRLTVT.

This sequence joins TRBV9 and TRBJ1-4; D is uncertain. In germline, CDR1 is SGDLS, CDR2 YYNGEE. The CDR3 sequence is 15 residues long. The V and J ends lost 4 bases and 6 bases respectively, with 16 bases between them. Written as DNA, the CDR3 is TGTGCCAGCAGCACCCGAGGGATAGGAGATGAAAAACTGTTTTTT. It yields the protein CASSTRGIGDEKLFF.

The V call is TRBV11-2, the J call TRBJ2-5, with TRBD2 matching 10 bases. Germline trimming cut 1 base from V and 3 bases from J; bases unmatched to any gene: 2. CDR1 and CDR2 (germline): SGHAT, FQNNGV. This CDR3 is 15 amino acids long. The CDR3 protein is CASSLVLAGEETQYF. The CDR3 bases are TGTGCCAGCAGCTTAGTCCTAGCGGGGGAAGAGACCCAGTACTTC.

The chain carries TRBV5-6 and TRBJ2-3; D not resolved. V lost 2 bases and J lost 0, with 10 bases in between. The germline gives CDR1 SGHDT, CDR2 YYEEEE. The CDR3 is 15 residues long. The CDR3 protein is CASSFPGPSTDTQYF. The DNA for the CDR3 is TGTGCCAGCAGCTTCCCCGGACCGAGCACAGATACGCAGTATTTT.

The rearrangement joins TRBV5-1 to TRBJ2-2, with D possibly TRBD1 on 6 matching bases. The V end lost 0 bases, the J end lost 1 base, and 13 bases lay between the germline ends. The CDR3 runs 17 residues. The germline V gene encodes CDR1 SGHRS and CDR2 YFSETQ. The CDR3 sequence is CASSLEPGQLNTGELFF. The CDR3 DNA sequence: TGCGCCAGCAGCTTGGAACCGGGACAACTGAACACCGGGGAGCTGTTTTTT.

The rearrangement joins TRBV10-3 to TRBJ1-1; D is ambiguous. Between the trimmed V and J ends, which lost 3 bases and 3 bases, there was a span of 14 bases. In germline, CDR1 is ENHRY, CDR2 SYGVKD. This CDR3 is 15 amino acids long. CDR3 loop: CAISDIRARDTEAFF. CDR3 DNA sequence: TGTGCCATCAGTGATATTCGGGCTCGGGACACTGAAGCTTTCTTT.